This is a list of T cell receptor beta chains from one sample in a study of T-cell memory formation after mild COVID-19. TCRdb re-called the 5' RACE reads through MiXCR, storing one row per CDR3 protein. The sample carries 100,000 to 130,000 distinct CDR3 sequences, about an eighth recorded once. Material for sequencing was PBMCs or a T cell subset sorted from them (not recorded which). These receptors were obtained from a man aged 18 to 29 who had mild COVID-19 (a few samples of this study predate the infection). Cell type and time point are not known. Each CDR3 is given with its conserved first and last residue. Fields, in order: D gene, clone size, CDR3 length, V gene, J gene, CDR3 DNA, CDR3 protein. A D gene is named only where the DNA matches it firmly. Size values are once, few and many counts, or a class for expanded clones, and some rows have none.

d_gene: .; abundance: .; len: 16; v_gene: TRBV7-2; j_gene: TRBJ2-4; CDR3nt: TGTGCCAGCAGCTTAGCCCGGGGGAGTTCCAAAAACATTCAGTACTTC; CDR3aa: CASSLARGSSKNIQYF
d_gene: .; abundance: .; len: 15; v_gene: TRBV6-5; j_gene: TRBJ1-2; CDR3nt: TGTGCCAGCAGTTATAGCCCCAGGACTTTGGATGGCTACACCTTC; CDR3aa: CASSYSPRTLDGYTF
d_gene: .; abundance: few; len: 17; v_gene: TRBV4-3; j_gene: TRBJ2-1; CDR3nt: TGCGCCAGCAGCCAAGATTCTCCGACAGTGGGTCCCAATGAGCAGTTCTTC; CDR3aa: CASSQDSPTVGPNEQFF
d_gene: .; abundance: .; len: 13; v_gene: TRBV4-1; j_gene: TRBJ2-1; CDR3nt: TGCGCCAGCAGCCAGACAGGGAGGAATGAGCAGTTCTTC; CDR3aa: CASSQTGRNEQFF
d_gene: .; abundance: .; len: 17; v_gene: TRBV12-3/TRBV12-4; j_gene: TRBJ1-1; CDR3nt: TGTGCCAGCACCTCGGGAATCAGGGGCACACGGGGATCTGAAGCTTTCTTT; CDR3aa: CASTSGIRGTRGSEAFF
d_gene: .; abundance: few; len: 16; v_gene: TRBV29-1; j_gene: TRBJ2-1; CDR3nt: TGCAGCGTTGTAGGGGTCGCGGGCGGCTCCTACAATGAGCAGTTCTTC; CDR3aa: CSVVGVAGGSYNEQFF
d_gene: TRBD2; abundance: .; len: 16; v_gene: TRBV2; j_gene: TRBJ2-5; CDR3nt: TGTGCCAGCATTCCTCCGGGACTAGCGACGGCAGAGACCCAGTACTTC; CDR3aa: CASIPPGLATAETQYF
d_gene: .; abundance: few; len: 12; v_gene: TRBV7-9; j_gene: TRBJ2-7; CDR3nt: TGTGCCAGCAGCTTAGGGCAGGCTGGGCAGTACTTC; CDR3aa: CASSLGQAGQYF
d_gene: .; abundance: few; len: 14; v_gene: TRBV20-1; j_gene: TRBJ1-1; CDR3nt: TGCAGTGCTCGGCGTATGGCGGGAAACACTGAAGCTTTCTTT; CDR3aa: CSARRMAGNTEAFF
d_gene: .; abundance: .; len: 18; v_gene: TRBV4-1; j_gene: TRBJ1-6; CDR3nt: TGCGCCAGCAGCCAATCGGCGGGGACGTTTTCCTATAATTCACCCCTCCACTTT; CDR3aa: CASSQSAGTFSYNSPLHF
d_gene: TRBD2; abundance: few; len: 15; v_gene: TRBV10-2; j_gene: TRBJ2-3; CDR3nt: TGCGCCAGCAGTGATCTCGGGGGAGGGACAGATACGCAGTATTTT; CDR3aa: CASSDLGGGTDTQYF
d_gene: TRBD2; abundance: many; len: 15; v_gene: TRBV6-4; j_gene: TRBJ2-3; CDR3nt: TGTGCCAGCAGTGAACAGACTAGCGGGGCAGATACGCAGTATTTT; CDR3aa: CASSEQTSGADTQYF
d_gene: .; abundance: few; len: 13; v_gene: TRBV9; j_gene: TRBJ1-5; CDR3nt: TGTGCCAGCAGCGTAGTACCCGATCAGCCCCAGCATTTT; CDR3aa: CASSVVPDQPQHF
d_gene: .; abundance: .; len: 14; v_gene: TRBV24-1; j_gene: TRBJ2-7; CDR3nt: TGTGCCACCAGTGATTGGGACTCCACCTACGAGCAGTACTTC; CDR3aa: CATSDWDSTYEQYF
d_gene: TRBD1; abundance: .; len: 15; v_gene: TRBV7-9; j_gene: TRBJ2-1; CDR3nt: TGTGCCAGCAGCTTTCGGGGACAGGGGCTTGATGAGCAGTTCTTC; CDR3aa: CASSFRGQGLDEQFF
d_gene: TRBD2; abundance: .; len: 17; v_gene: TRBV6-5; j_gene: TRBJ2-1; CDR3nt: TGTGCCAGCAGTTGTGGGAGCGGGGGACCAACAGCGGCGAAGGAGTTCTTC; CDR3aa: CASSCGSGGPTAAKEFF
d_gene: .; abundance: .; len: 16; v_gene: TRBV7-2; j_gene: TRBJ1-1; CDR3nt: TGTGCCAGCAGCTTAGCCAACTTTGGTGGGAACACTGAAGCTTTCTTT; CDR3aa: CASSLANFGGNTEAFF
d_gene: TRBD1; abundance: few; len: 15; v_gene: TRBV9; j_gene: TRBJ1-6; CDR3nt: TGTGCCAGCAGCGGCCGGGACAGGTTAAACTCACCCCTCCACTTT; CDR3aa: CASSGRDRLNSPLHF
d_gene: .; abundance: few; len: 17; v_gene: TRBV7-9; j_gene: TRBJ2-7; CDR3nt: TGTGCCAGCAGCCATCTCCCGGGACTGTTGATCATTCGGGGGCAGTACTTC; CDR3aa: CASSHLPGLLIIRGQYF
d_gene: TRBD1; abundance: few; len: 16; v_gene: TRBV27; j_gene: TRBJ2-5; CDR3nt: TGTGCCAGCAGTTCGGGACAGGGGACCCTTTCGGAGACCCAGTACTTC; CDR3aa: CASSSGQGTLSETQYF
d_gene: .; abundance: few; len: 17; v_gene: TRBV7-6; j_gene: TRBJ2-1; CDR3nt: TGTGCCAGCAGCCTTTACTTGGGGCGGGACTCCGACAATGAGCAGTTCTTC; CDR3aa: CASSLYLGRDSDNEQFF
d_gene: .; abundance: few; len: 17; v_gene: TRBV10-3; j_gene: TRBJ1-6; CDR3nt: TGTGCCATCAGGGAGGCCCTTTTAGGGGCAGGTAATTCACCCCTCCACTTT; CDR3aa: CAIREALLGAGNSPLHF
d_gene: .; abundance: .; len: 16; v_gene: TRBV2; j_gene: TRBJ1-4; CDR3nt: TGTGCCAGCAGTTTTCCATTGACAGGCTATAATGAAAAACTGTTTTTT; CDR3aa: CASSFPLTGYNEKLFF
d_gene: TRBD2; abundance: few; len: 15; v_gene: TRBV27; j_gene: TRBJ2-2; CDR3nt: TGTGCCAGCAGTTTATCTAGCGGGGGAACCGGGGAGCTGTTTTTT; CDR3aa: CASSLSSGGTGELFF
d_gene: .; abundance: .; len: 15; v_gene: TRBV6-6; j_gene: TRBJ1-5; CDR3nt: TGTGCCAGCAGTTACTCGATCCTTCCAGGGCAGCCCCAGCATTTT; CDR3aa: CASSYSILPGQPQHF
d_gene: .; abundance: .; len: 13; v_gene: TRBV6-5; j_gene: TRBJ2-7; CDR3nt: TGTGCCAGCAGTTACTCCCAGGGAAACGAGCAGTACTTC; CDR3aa: CASSYSQGNEQYF
d_gene: .; abundance: few; len: 16; v_gene: TRBV4-1; j_gene: TRBJ1-1; CDR3nt: TGCGCCAGCAGCCAAATGGCGGCCGGGTCCAGAACTGAAGCTTTCTTT; CDR3aa: CASSQMAAGSRTEAFF
d_gene: .; abundance: many; len: 13; v_gene: TRBV12-3/TRBV12-4; j_gene: TRBJ2-3; CDR3nt: TGTGCCAGCAGTTTAGGCGGTTGGTATACGCAGTATTTT; CDR3aa: CASSLGGWYTQYF
d_gene: TRBD1; abundance: many; len: 12; v_gene: TRBV29-1; j_gene: TRBJ2-1; CDR3nt: TGCAGCGTTGGTAACAGGGGAAATGAGCAGTTCTTC; CDR3aa: CSVGNRGNEQFF
d_gene: .; abundance: once; len: 14; v_gene: TRBV4-1; j_gene: TRBJ1-2; CDR3nt: TGCGCCAGCAGCCAGGTCGAGGCCGACTATGGCTACACCTTC; CDR3aa: CASSQVEADYGYTF
d_gene: .; abundance: few; len: 15; v_gene: TRBV15; j_gene: TRBJ1-5; CDR3nt: TGTGCCACCAGCAGGGCAGGGGAAGGTAATCAGCCCCAGCATTTT; CDR3aa: CATSRAGEGNQPQHF
d_gene: TRBD1; abundance: many; len: 13; v_gene: TRBV7-9; j_gene: TRBJ1-5; CDR3nt: TGTGCCAGCAGCCCAGCCGGGACAGCGGCCCAGCATTTT; CDR3aa: CASSPAGTAAQHF
d_gene: .; abundance: .; len: 14; v_gene: TRBV19; j_gene: TRBJ2-1; CDR3nt: TGTGCCAGTAGTATACGGGCTTTTGGGAATGAGCAGTTCTTC; CDR3aa: CASSIRAFGNEQFF
d_gene: .; abundance: few; len: 17; v_gene: TRBV28; j_gene: TRBJ2-3; CDR3nt: TGTGCCAGCAGTTTGCCCCTCAGGGGAGGTCACACAGATACGCAGTATTTT; CDR3aa: CASSLPLRGGHTDTQYF
d_gene: .; abundance: many; len: 15; v_gene: TRBV7-2; j_gene: TRBJ1-6; CDR3nt: TGTGCCAGCAGCCCAGGGGTAGGGGCGGCTTCACCCCTCCACTTT; CDR3aa: CASSPGVGAASPLHF
d_gene: .; abundance: few; len: 13; v_gene: TRBV5-4; j_gene: TRBJ2-5; CDR3nt: TGTGCCAGCAGCTTTGAAATGGCTGAGGCCCAGTACTTC; CDR3aa: CASSFEMAEAQYF
d_gene: TRBD1; abundance: few; len: 16; v_gene: TRBV7-6; j_gene: TRBJ2-1; CDR3nt: TGTGCCAGCAGCTTAAAATGGACAGGGAATGAGAATGAGCAGTTCTTC; CDR3aa: CASSLKWTGNENEQFF
d_gene: .; abundance: few; len: 15; v_gene: TRBV10-3; j_gene: TRBJ1-1; CDR3nt: TGTGCCATCAGTCTGAAGGTTGGACCCACACAAGGAGCTTTCTTT; CDR3aa: CAISLKVGPTQGAFF
d_gene: .; abundance: .; len: 14; v_gene: TRBV6-5; j_gene: TRBJ2-3; CDR3nt: TGTGCCAGCAGTTCCTTTTTTTCGGGAGATACGCAGTATTTT; CDR3aa: CASSSFFSGDTQYF
d_gene: TRBD1; abundance: many; len: 15; v_gene: TRBV7-9; j_gene: TRBJ1-6; CDR3nt: TGTGCCAGCAGCTTATGGGAGACAGGGAATTCACCCCTCCACTTT; CDR3aa: CASSLWETGNSPLHF
d_gene: TRBD1; abundance: few; len: 14; v_gene: TRBV7-6; j_gene: TRBJ2-1; CDR3nt: TGTGCCAGCAGCCTGGGACAGGACTACAATGAGCAGTTCTTC; CDR3aa: CASSLGQDYNEQFF
d_gene: .; abundance: .; len: 13; v_gene: TRBV12-3/TRBV12-4; j_gene: TRBJ1-1; CDR3nt: TGTGCCAGCAGTTTTTTGGCTAGCGCTGAAGCTTTCTTT; CDR3aa: CASSFLASAEAFF
d_gene: TRBD1; abundance: .; len: 15; v_gene: TRBV5-6; j_gene: TRBJ2-7; CDR3nt: TGTGCCAGCAACTCCCAGCCGAGGACAGGGAACGAGCAGTACTTC; CDR3aa: CASNSQPRTGNEQYF
d_gene: TRBD2; abundance: .; len: 13; v_gene: TRBV20-1; j_gene: TRBJ2-7; CDR3nt: TGCAGTATAAGCGGGACCCCCCTCTACGAGCAGTACTTC; CDR3aa: CSISGTPLYEQYF
d_gene: .; abundance: .; len: 14; v_gene: TRBV3-1; j_gene: TRBJ2-5; CDR3nt: TGTGCCAGCAGCCAAGACTGGGCCAAGGAGACCCAGTACTTC; CDR3aa: CASSQDWAKETQYF
d_gene: .; abundance: many; len: 16; v_gene: TRBV4-3; j_gene: TRBJ2-2; CDR3nt: TGCGCCAGCAGCCAAGATTATCCAGGGAACACCGGGGAGCTGTTTTTT; CDR3aa: CASSQDYPGNTGELFF
d_gene: TRBD1; abundance: many; len: 14; v_gene: TRBV5-1; j_gene: TRBJ1-1; CDR3nt: TGCGCCAGCAGCTTGGCCGGGGGACAGACTGAAGCTTTCTTT; CDR3aa: CASSLAGGQTEAFF
d_gene: .; abundance: .; len: 13; v_gene: TRBV4-2; j_gene: TRBJ1-1; CDR3nt: TGTGCCAGCAGCCAAGCAGGGCCCACTGAAGCTTTCTTT; CDR3aa: CASSQAGPTEAFF
d_gene: .; abundance: .; len: 15; v_gene: TRBV4-1; j_gene: TRBJ1-6; CDR3nt: TGCGCCAGCAGCGACGCCGCAGGGTATAATTCACCCCTCCACTTT; CDR3aa: CASSDAAGYNSPLHF